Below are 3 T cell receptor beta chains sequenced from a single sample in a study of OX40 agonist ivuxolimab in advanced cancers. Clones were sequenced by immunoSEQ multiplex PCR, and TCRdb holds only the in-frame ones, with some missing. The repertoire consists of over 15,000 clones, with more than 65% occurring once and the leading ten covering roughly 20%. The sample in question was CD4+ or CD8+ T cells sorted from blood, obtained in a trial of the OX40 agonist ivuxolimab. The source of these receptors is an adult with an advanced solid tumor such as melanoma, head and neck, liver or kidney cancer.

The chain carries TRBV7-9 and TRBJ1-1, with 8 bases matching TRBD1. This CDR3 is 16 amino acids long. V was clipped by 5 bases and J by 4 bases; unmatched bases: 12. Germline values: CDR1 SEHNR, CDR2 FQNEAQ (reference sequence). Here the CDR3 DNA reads TGTGCCAGCAGCCCGCGGACAGGGAGGGATCGCACTGAAGCTTTCTTT. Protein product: CASSPRTGRDRTEAFF. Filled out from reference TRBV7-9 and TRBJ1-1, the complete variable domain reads DTGVSQNPRHKITKRGQNVTFRCDPISEHNRLYWYRQTLGQGPEFLTYFQNEAQLEKSRLLSDRFSAERPKGSFSTLEIQRTEQGDSAMYLCASSPRTGRDRTEAFFGQGTRLTVV.

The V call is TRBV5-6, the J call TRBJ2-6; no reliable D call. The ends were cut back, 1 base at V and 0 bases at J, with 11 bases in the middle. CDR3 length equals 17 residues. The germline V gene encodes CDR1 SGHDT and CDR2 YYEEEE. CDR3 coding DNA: TGTGCCAGCAGCTTGCAAGGCATTCTCTCTGGGGCCAACGTCCTGACTTTC. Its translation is CASSLQGILSGANVLTF.

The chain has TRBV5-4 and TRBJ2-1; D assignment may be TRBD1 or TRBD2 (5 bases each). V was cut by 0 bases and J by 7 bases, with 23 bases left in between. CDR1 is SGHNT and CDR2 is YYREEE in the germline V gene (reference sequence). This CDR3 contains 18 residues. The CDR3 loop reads CASSLGTLGTATGNEQFF. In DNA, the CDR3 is TGTGCCAGCAGCTTGGGGACGCTGGGGACCGCTACGGGGAATGAGCAGTTCTTC. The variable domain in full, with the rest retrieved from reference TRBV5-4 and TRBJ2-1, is ETGVTQSPTHLIKTRGQQVTLRCSSQSGHNTVSWYQQALGQGPQFIFQYYREEENGRGNFPPRFSGLQFPNYSSELNVNALELDDSALYLCASSLGTLGTATGNEQFFGPGTRLTVL.